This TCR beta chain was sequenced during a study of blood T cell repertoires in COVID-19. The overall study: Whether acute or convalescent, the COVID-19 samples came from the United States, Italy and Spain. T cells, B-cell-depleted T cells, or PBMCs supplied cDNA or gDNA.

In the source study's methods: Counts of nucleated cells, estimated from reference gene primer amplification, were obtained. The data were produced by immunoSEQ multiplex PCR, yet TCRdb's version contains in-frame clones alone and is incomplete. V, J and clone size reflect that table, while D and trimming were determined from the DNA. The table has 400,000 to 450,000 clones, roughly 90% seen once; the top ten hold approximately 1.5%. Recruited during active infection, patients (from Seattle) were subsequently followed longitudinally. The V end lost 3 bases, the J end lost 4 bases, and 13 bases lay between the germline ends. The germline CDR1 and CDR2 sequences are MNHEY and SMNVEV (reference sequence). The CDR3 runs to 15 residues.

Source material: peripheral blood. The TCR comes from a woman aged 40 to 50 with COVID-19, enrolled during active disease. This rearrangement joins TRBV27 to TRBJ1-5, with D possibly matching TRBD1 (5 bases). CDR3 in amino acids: CASSFREPSNQPQHF. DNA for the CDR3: TGTGCCAGCAGTTTCAGGGAACCCTCGAATCAGCCCCAGCATTTT.